Below, 19 T cell receptor beta chains from the same sample are listed, as sequenced in a study of T-cell reconstitution after alpha-beta-depleted transplantation in children. TCRbeta library construction was performed incorporating unique molecular identifiers. Using its own MiXCR run on the PCR reads, TCRdb lists one record per CDR3 protein. The repertoire holds over 200,000 distinct CDR3 sequences, with roughly a tenth as singletons. This specimen consisted of PBMCs, obtained before TCRalphabeta/CD19-depleted stem cell transplant. The source of these receptors is a child in the first two years of life with acute myeloid leukemia, due to receive a stem cell transplant.

For this clonotype: The CDR3 carries no conserved terminal phenylalanine or tryptophan, so it likely arises from a read error. The chain recombines TRBV15 with TRBJ1-5; D is unresolved. Between the trimmed V and J ends, which lost 5 bases and 2 bases, there was a span of 16 bases. CDR1 is LNHNV and CDR2 is YYDKDF in the germline V gene (reference sequence). The CDR3 runs to 16 residues. DNA of the CDR3: TGTGCCACCAGCGGAGGACTCCGAAGAGGCAATCAGCCCCAGCATCTT. Its protein product is CATSGGLRRGNQPQHL.

Ten or more counts support this clonotype. The chain employs TRBV5-1 and TRBJ2-2; the match to TRBD1 covers 12 bases. The CDR3 has 15 residues. Germline V CDR1 and CDR2: SGHRS, YFSETQ. The V segment lost 5 bases and the J segment 5 bases; nucleotides outside the gene matches: 4. As DNA, the CDR3 is TGCGCCAGCAGGACGGGACAGGGGGCAACCGGGGAGCTGTTTTTT. This gives the protein CASRTGQGATGELFF.

This clonotype came up many times. The chain links TRBV20-1 to TRBJ2-5; no reliable D call. This CDR3 contains 14 residues. Looked up from germline, CDR1 is DFQATT and CDR2 is SNEGSKA (reference sequence). The V gene lost 7 bases and the J gene lost 1 base, with 16 bases spanning the gap. CDR3 loop: CSGSSLSSQETQYF. Written as DNA, the CDR3 is TGCAGTGGCTCTTCACTGAGCTCCCAAGAGACCCAGTACTTC.

This clonotype was recorded many times. This rearrangement joins TRBV12-3 or TRBV12-4 to TRBJ2-2, with D possibly matching TRBD1 (6 bases). Trimming removed 1 base at V and 1 base at J, with 7 bases between. The length of the CDR3 is 15 residues. In nucleotides, the CDR3 is TGTGCCAGCAGTTTAGAGACAGGGAACACCGGGGAGCTGTTTTTT. As protein: CASSLETGNTGELFF.

In its sample, this clonotype was seen many times. The chain joins TRBV3-1 to TRBJ1-1; 8 bases align to TRBD1. CDR1 and CDR2 from the germline V gene are LGHDT and YNNKEL (reference sequence). V gave up 0 bases and J gave up 4 bases; unmatched junction bases: 4. The CDR3 extends over 15 amino acids. The CDR3 loop reads CASSQDNRGGTEAFF. CDR3 sequence (DNA): TGTGCCAGCAGCCAAGATAACAGGGGGGGCACTGAAGCTTTCTTT.

This clonotype was detected ten times or more. The rearrangement uses TRBV30 and TRBJ2-1, with 9 bases matching TRBD2. CDR3 length: 12 residues. Trimming cost V 7 bases and J 14 bases; bases outside gene matches: 12. Germline-derived CDR1 and CDR2 are GTSNPN and SVGIG (reference sequence). The CDR3, as DNA: TGTGCCTCCCTTGATGGCGGGAGGGCTGAGTTCTTC. Its translation is CASLDGGRAEFF.

The sample holds many counts of this clonotype. The chain carries TRBV19 and TRBJ1-2; 7 positions agree with TRBD1. Germline V gives CDR1 LNHDA, CDR2 SQIVND (reference sequence). With V trimmed by 3 bases and J by 5 bases, 3 bases remained unmatched. The CDR3 is 13 residues long. CDR3 in amino acids: CASSMGQPYGYTF. Written as DNA, the CDR3 is TGTGCCAGTAGTATGGGACAGCCGTATGGCTACACCTTC.

The V and J genes are TRBV10-2 and TRBJ2-4; D is unclear. The CDR3 length is 16 residues. Trimming cost V 4 bases and J 0 bases, with 13 bases left between them. The germline V gene has CDR1 WSHSY and CDR2 SAAADI. The CDR3 DNA is TGCGCCAGCAGTGGGGCCGGGCTACTAGCCAAAAACATTCAGTACTTC. This translates into CASSGAGLLAKNIQYF.

This clonotype came up many times. The V and J genes are TRBV2 and TRBJ2-1; 11 bases agree with TRBD2. This CDR3 spans 15 amino acids. The trim removed 6 bases at V and 2 bases at J, leaving 3 bases unmatched. CDR1 and CDR2 from the germline V gene are SNHLY and FYNNEI. DNA for the CDR3: TGTGCCAGCAGGCTACTAGCGGGGGCCTACAATGAGCAGTTCTTC. The encoded protein is CASRLLAGAYNEQFF.

This clonotype showed up many times. The chain recombines TRBV12-3 or TRBV12-4 with TRBJ1-1; D remains ambiguous. V dropped 5 bases and J dropped 3 bases, with 13 bases sitting between them. The CDR3 contains 14 residues. The CDR3 sequence is CASSSRPGYTEAFF. CDR3 nucleotide sequence: TGTGCCAGCAGTAGTCGCCCGGGGTACACTGAAGCTTTCTTT.

On this clonotype itself: Possible read error: a much larger clone is one base away. The rearrangement uses TRBV11-2 and TRBJ2-1, with D tentatively TRBD2 (5 bases). The CDR3 is made up of 12 amino acids. Germline CDR1 is SGHAT and CDR2 is FQNNGV. The CDR3 DNA reads as TGTACCAGCAGGCGTAGCGACAATGAGCAGTTCTTC. This encodes CTSRRSDNEQFF.

This clonotype has ten or more counts. The V gene is TRBV27, the J gene TRBJ1-1, with 9 bases that match TRBD1. The length of the CDR3 is 12 residues. CDR1 is MNHEY, CDR2 SMNVEV, per germline (reference sequence). V was clipped by 8 bases and J by 10 bases; unmatched bases: 8. The CDR3 loop is CASERTGDRAFF. CDR3 nucleotides: TGTGCCAGCGAAAGGACAGGGGATCGAGCTTTCTTT.

This clonotype has ten or more counts. V gene TRBV5-1 combines with J gene TRBJ1-3; the match to TRBD1 covers 8 bases. Germline V CDR1 and CDR2: SGHRS, YFSETQ. The CDR3 runs to 16 residues. The J segment lost 3 bases and the V segment lost 0 bases, leaving 5 bases of the junction unmatched. Here the CDR3 DNA reads TGCGCCAGCAGCTTGGCCGGGACAGGATATGGAAACACCATATATTTT. Translation gives CASSLAGTGYGNTIYF.

This clonotype was counted only a few times. The gene calls are TRBV11-2 and TRBJ2-1; weak D call: TRBD2 (6 bases). V was pared by 2 bases and J by 0 bases, with 17 bases between. CDR1 is SGHAT and CDR2 is FQNNGV in the germline V gene. The CDR3 sequence is 18 residues long. The DNA of the CDR3 is TGTGCCAGCAGCTTAAGACGGGAGCCATCCCTCTCCTACAATGAGCAGTTCTTC. This codes for CASSLRREPSLSYNEQFF. The variable domain in full, completed from reference TRBV11-2 and TRBJ2-1, reads EAGVAQSPRYKIIEKRQSVAFWCNPISGHATLYWYQQILGQGPKLLIQFQNNGVVDDSQLPKDRFSAERLKGVDSTLKIQPAKLEDSAVYLCASSLRREPSLSYNEQFFGPGTRLTVL.

In this sample, this clonotype turned up many times. This chain uses TRBV20-1 with TRBJ2-7; D remains ambiguous. Germline V gene data show CDR1 as DFQATT and CDR2 as SNEGSKA (reference sequence). Trimming removed 0 bases from V and 7 bases from J, with 7 bases in between. The length of the CDR3 is 11 residues. The CDR3 bases are TGCAGTGCTAGAGATCTTCGGGAGCAGTACTTC. This codes for CSARDLREQYF.

The gene calls are TRBV5-1 and TRBJ2-6, with D perhaps matching TRBD2 (5 bases). CDR1 and CDR2 (germline): SGHRS, YFSETQ. Trimming took off 4 bases at V and 0 bases at J, with 11 bases between the two ends. The CDR3 spans 16 residues. CDR3 coding DNA: TGCGCCAGCAGCATAGACGGGGTCTCTGGGGCCAACGTCCTGACTTTC. Encoded protein: CASSIDGVSGANVLTF.

The chain employs TRBV28 and TRBJ2-3; TRBD2 agrees at 9 bases. Trimming at V came to 6 bases and at J to 2 bases, leaving 6 bases not matched to a gene. The CDR3 has 15 residues. Per the germline V gene, CDR1 is MDHEN and CDR2 is SYDVKM. The CDR3 bases are TGTGCCAGCAGGGGTAGCGGGGGACCCACAGATACGCAGTATTTT. Translated: CASRGSGGPTDTQYF. The full variable domain, in which reference TRBV28 and TRBJ2-3 provide the parts outside the CDR3, is DVKVTQSSRYLVKRTGEKVFLECVQDMDHENMFWYRQDPGLGLRLIYFSYDVKMKEKGDIPEGYSVSREKKERFSLILESASTNQTSMYLCASRGSGGPTDTQYFGPGTRLTVL.

This clonotype was seen ten or more times. The rearrangement uses TRBV6-5 and TRBJ2-7, with 8 bases aligning to TRBD1. This CDR3 is 14 amino acids long. With 6 bases clipped from V and 3 bases from J, the junction kept 7 bases outside the gene matches. The germline CDR1 and CDR2 sequences are MNHEY and SVGAGI. The chain's CDR3 is CASSHRGDLYEQYF. CDR3 in DNA: TGTGCCAGCAGCCACAGGGGGGACCTCTACGAGCAGTACTTC.

This clonotype has a count of ten or more. The rearrangement uses TRBV13 and TRBJ1-4; D not certain. The CDR3 contains 13 residues. Germline CDR1 is PRHDT and CDR2 is FYEKMQ (reference sequence). V gave up 5 bases and J gave up 3 bases, with 7 bases separating them. CDR3 sequence: CASSPAPNEKLFF. CDR3 bases: TGTGCCAGCAGCCCGGCCCCTAATGAAAAACTGTTTTTT.